The 20 T cell receptor beta chains presented below share a single source sample, sequenced in a study of early T cells in non-severe SARS-CoV-2 infection. TCRdb re-called the 5' RACE reads with MiXCR, one entry per CDR3 protein. The sample lists 25,000 to 35,000 distinct CDR3 sequences; more than 6% were seen once. Specimen: whole blood. The receptors shown here come from an adult who was a healthcare worker with PCR-confirmed SARS-CoV-2 infection or an uninfected control (not recorded which).

The chain carries TRBV20-1 and TRBJ2-3, with D unresolved. This CDR3 region has 12 residues. Trimming removed 0 bases from V and 4 bases from J, with 5 bases in between. The germline V gene encodes CDR1 DFQATT and CDR2 SNEGSKA (reference sequence). In DNA, the CDR3 is TGCAGTGCTAGAGATGGCGCAGATACGCAGTATTTT. Its protein is CSARDGADTQYF.

The CDR3 loop reads CASSDRAEFSYEQYF. CDR3 coding DNA: TGCGCCAGCAGTGACAGGGCCGAATTCTCCTACGAGCAGTACTTC. J is TRBJ2-7 and V is TRBV10-2, with TRBD1 as a possible D gene (5 bases). Germline V gene data show CDR1 as WSHSY and CDR2 as SAAADI. The CDR3 contains 15 residues. The V end lost 3 bases, the J end lost 0 bases, and 12 bases lay between the germline ends.

This clonotype has ten or more counts. This sequence joins TRBV6-1 and TRBJ2-2; a weak D match, TRBD1 (5 bases). V was clipped by 9 bases and J by 3 bases, with 14 bases between them. Per germline, CDR1 MNHNS and CDR2 SASEGT. The CDR3 is 14 amino acids. DNA of the CDR3: TGTGCCAGTAACAGGCTCAGGGACACCGGGGAGCTGTTTTTT. Its protein is CASNRLRDTGELFF.

This clonotype was observed a few times. The rearrangement links TRBV28 to TRBJ2-1; possible D gene TRBD1, 6 bases. CDR1 and CDR2 from the germline V gene are MDHEN and SYDVKM. The CDR3 totals 14 residues. The V end lost 5 bases, the J end lost 7 bases, and 15 bases lay between the germline ends. CDR3 nucleotide sequence: TGTGCCAGCAGTCTCAGAACAGGGTTGAATGAGCAGTTCTTC. Translation: CASSLRTGLNEQFF.

Ten or more counts support this clonotype. The chain uses TRBV10-2 and TRBJ2-2; 9 nucleotides align to TRBD1. CDR1 and CDR2 from the germline V gene are WSHSY and SAAADI. This CDR3 is 17 amino acids long. V lost 6 bases and J lost 5; bases outside the gene matches: 13. CDR3 loop: CASSRGGPDRGTGELFF. The DNA for the CDR3 is TGCGCCAGCAGCAGGGGAGGCCCCGACAGGGGGACCGGGGAGCTGTTTTTT.

This clonotype was observed many times. The gene calls are TRBV6-5 and TRBJ2-3, with 7 bases aligning to TRBD2. Germline loops: CDR1 MNHEY, CDR2 SVGAGI. The ends lost 5 bases at V and 9 bases at J; junction bases unmatched: 14. There are 15 residues in the CDR3. The CDR3 loop is CASSTSGRELRTQYF. The CDR3 nucleotides are TGTGCCAGCAGTACCAGTGGGCGGGAGCTAAGGACGCAGTATTTT.

This clonotype was detected ten times or more. The chain employs TRBV4-1 and TRBJ2-7; possibly TRBD2 for D (5 bases). The ends were cut back, 0 bases at V and 4 bases at J, with 10 bases in the middle. Germline CDR1 is MGHRA and CDR2 is YSYEKL. The CDR3 totals 14 residues. CDR3 DNA sequence: TGCGCCAGCAGCCAAGAATTAGCGAGGTACGAGCAGTACTTC. Its protein product is CASSQELARYEQYF.

This clonotype was seen only a few times. V and J are TRBV29-1 and TRBJ2-4, with D unclear. Germline-derived CDR1 and CDR2 are SQVTM and ANQGSEA. The CDR3 length is 12 residues. V was shortened by 6 bases and J by 5 bases, with 11 bases between the two germline ends. This CDR3 is CSVGMGQNIQYF. The DNA of the CDR3 is TGCAGCGTGGGTATGGGCCAAAACATTCAGTACTTC. The variable domain in full, with the rest retrieved from reference TRBV29-1 and TRBJ2-4, is SAVISQKPSRDICQRGTSLTIQCQVDSQVTMMFWYRQQPGQSLTLIATANQGSEATYESGFVIDKFPISRPNLTFSTLTVSNMSPEDSSIYLCSVGMGQNIQYFGAGTRLSVL.

Only a few counts were recorded for this clonotype. The chain employs TRBV29-1 and TRBJ1-1; D perhaps matches TRBD1 (5 bases). Trimming took off 4 bases at V and 2 bases at J, with 11 bases between the two ends. The CDR3 consists of 13 residues. Germline CDR1 reads SQVTM; CDR2 reads ANQGSEA. The CDR3: CSVASDSNTEAFF. CDR3 sequence (DNA): TGCAGCGTTGCGTCAGACAGCAACACTGAAGCTTTCTTT. Together with reference TRBV29-1 and TRBJ1-1, the CDR3 gives the full variable domain: SAVISQKPSRDICQRGTSLTIQCQVDSQVTMMFWYRQQPGQSLTLIATANQGSEATYESGFVIDKFPISRPNLTFSTLTVSNMSPEDSSIYLCSVASDSNTEAFFGQGTRLTVV.

Many counts were recorded for this clonotype. The CDR3: CASSSEGQGALGYTF. The CDR3 DNA sequence: TGCGCCAGCAGCTCCGAGGGACAGGGGGCCCTAGGCTACACCTTC. This chain connects TRBV5-1 to TRBJ1-2; 12 bases are shared with TRBD1. V was pared by 3 bases and J by 8 bases, with 8 bases of the junction left unmatched. There are 15 residues in the CDR3. In germline, CDR1 is SGHRS, CDR2 YFSETQ.

At least ten counts were recorded for this clonotype. The genes are TRBV5-4 and TRBJ1-3; 8 bases are shared with TRBD1. V trimming: 4 bases; J trimming: 10 bases; junction bases outside the gene matches: 7. The CDR3 is 13 residues long. Looked up from germline, CDR1 is SGHNT and CDR2 is YYREEE (reference sequence). The CDR3 spells CASSLGQERTIYF. CDR3 bases: TGTGCCAGCAGCCTGGGACAGGAGCGGACCATATATTTT.

J is TRBJ2-1 and V is TRBV7-6; no clear D gene. CDR1 SGHVS and CDR2 FNYEAQ come from the germline V gene. Trimming shortened V by 4 bases and J by 3 bases, and 10 bases separated the two germline ends. This CDR3 comprises 14 residues. In DNA, the CDR3 is TGTGCCAGCAGCTCGAACGTACTCTACAATGAGCAGTTCTTC. Amino acid sequence: CASSSNVLYNEQFF.

This clonotype showed up many times. V usage is TRBV6-1 and J usage is TRBJ2-5, with a possible D match to TRBD1 (5 bases). Trimming cost V 7 bases and J 1 base, with 13 bases left between them. The CDR3 extends over 14 amino acids. Germline loops: CDR1 MNHNS, CDR2 SASEGT. The CDR3 loop is CASMRQGPQETQYF. The CDR3 region has the DNA TGTGCCAGCATGCGGCAGGGCCCCCAAGAGACCCAGTACTTC.

Ten or more counts support this clonotype. In DNA form, the CDR3 reads TGTGCCTCTGTGGGCCGGAGTGGAGATACGCAGTATTTT. Protein: CASVGRSGDTQYF. V usage is TRBV19 and J usage is TRBJ2-3; no definite D call. V shed 11 bases and J shed 5 bases, with 17 bases lying between them. Germline assignment: CDR1 LNHDA and CDR2 SQIVND (reference sequence). CDR3 length equals 13 residues.

This clonotype has at least ten counts. This sequence joins TRBV3-1 and TRBJ2-2; 8 bases line up with TRBD2. The CDR3 loop spans 15 amino acids. After removal of 4 bases from V and 0 bases from J, the junction contained 1 base not matched to a gene. CDR1 is LGHDT and CDR2 is YNNKEL in the germline V gene (reference sequence). CDR3 residues: CASSLAGTNTGELFF. CDR3 DNA: TGTGCCAGCAGCCTAGCGGGGACGAACACCGGGGAGCTGTTTTTT.

This clonotype was detected ten times or more. This chain links TRBV4-1 with TRBJ2-7; 7 nucleotides match TRBD1. The V gene's germline CDR1 is MGHRA and CDR2 YSYEKL. There are 15 residues in the CDR3. The junction had 7 bases not matched to a gene; V was cut back by 5 bases and J by 0 bases. The DNA for the CDR3 is TGCGCCAGCAGCAGAACAGGGGTGAGCTCCTACGAGCAGTACTTC. As protein: CASSRTGVSSYEQYF.

CDR3 sequence: CASSPVRTGSRGANVLTF. The CDR3 DNA is TGTGCCAGCTCACCAGTGAGGACAGGGAGTCGTGGGGCCAACGTCCTGACTTTC. The chain has TRBV18 and TRBJ2-6; 8 bases line up with TRBD1. The CDR3 is made up of 18 amino acids. The ends lost 2 bases at V and 3 bases at J; junction bases unmatched: 9. Germline assignment: CDR1 KGHSH and CDR2 LQKENI.

The chain joins TRBV7-9 to TRBJ2-7; the match to TRBD2 covers 7 bases. CDR3 length: 15 amino acids. The germline gives CDR1 SEHNR, CDR2 FQNEAQ (reference sequence). J was trimmed by 5 bases and V by 2 bases; bases with no gene match: 9. The CDR3 DNA is TGTGCCAGCAGCTTACAAGCGGGACCCGGCGACGAGCAGTACTTC. Residues: CASSLQAGPGDEQYF. The full variable domain, its missing parts supplied by reference TRBV7-9 and TRBJ2-7, is DTGVSQNPRHKITKRGQNVTFRCDPISEHNRLYWYRQTLGQGPEFLTYFQNEAQLEKSRLLSDRFSAERPKGSFSTLEIQRTEQGDSAMYLCASSLQAGPGDEQYFGPGTRLTVT.

This clonotype is labeled medium-sized. CDR3 in DNA: TGCGCCAGCAGCCCCGGTCCCCCCGCGGGAGGGCCAAGTGAGCAGTACTTC. This encodes CASSPGPPAGGPSEQYF. The chain joins TRBV5-1 to TRBJ2-7; 9 nucleotides align to TRBD2. The germline V gene encodes CDR1 SGHRS and CDR2 YFSETQ. There are 17 residues in the CDR3. V lost 4 bases to trimming and J lost 7 bases; unmatched junction nucleotides: 18.

This clonotype was seen many times. The chain uses TRBV11-2 and TRBJ2-2, with a tentative D call TRBD1 (6 bases). CDR1 SGHAT and CDR2 FQNNGV come from the germline V gene. The CDR3 is 13 amino acids. V was shortened by 5 bases and J by 5 bases, with 9 bases between the two germline ends. CDR3 sequence (DNA): TGTGCCAGCAGCCAAGGACAGACCGGGGAGCTGTTTTTT. It encodes CASSQGQTGELFF.